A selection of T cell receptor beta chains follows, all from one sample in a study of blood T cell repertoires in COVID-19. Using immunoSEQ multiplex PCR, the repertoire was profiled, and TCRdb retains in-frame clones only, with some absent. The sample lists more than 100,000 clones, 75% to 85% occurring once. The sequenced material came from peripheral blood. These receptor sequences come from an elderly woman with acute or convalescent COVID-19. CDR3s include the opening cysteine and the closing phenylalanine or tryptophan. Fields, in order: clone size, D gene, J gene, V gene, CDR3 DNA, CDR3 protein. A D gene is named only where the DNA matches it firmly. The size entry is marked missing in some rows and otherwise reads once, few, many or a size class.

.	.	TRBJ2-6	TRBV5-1	TGCGCCAGCAGGGACAGCTCTGGGGCCAACGTCCTGACTTTC	CASRDSSGANVLTF
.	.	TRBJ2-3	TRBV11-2	TGTGCCAGCAGCTTCAGGGTACTAAGCACAGATACGCAGTATTTT	CASSFRVLSTDTQYF
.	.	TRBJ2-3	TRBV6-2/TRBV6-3	TGTGCCAGCAGTATAACAGCTAGCACAGATACGCAGTATTTT	CASSITASTDTQYF
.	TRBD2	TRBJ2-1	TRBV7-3	TGTGCCAGCAGCTACGGGCTAGCGGGTTGGGATGAGCAGTTCTTC	CASSYGLAGWDEQFF
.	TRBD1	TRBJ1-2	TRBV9	TGTGCCAGCAGCTTCGCGACAGGGTTGGACTATGGCTACACCTTC	CASSFATGLDYGYTF
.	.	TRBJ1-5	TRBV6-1	TGTGCCAGCAGCCAAGCCGGGGGCAATCAGCCCCAGCATTTT	CASSQAGGNQPQHF
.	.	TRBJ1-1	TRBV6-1	TGTGCCAGCAGTGAGGGCTCGGGGATGTATACTGAAGCTTTCTTT	CASSEGSGMYTEAFF
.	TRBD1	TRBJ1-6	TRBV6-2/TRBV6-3	TGTGCCAGCAGCCGGGACAGGGGGGAAACTTCACCCCTCCACTTT	CASSRDRGETSPLHF
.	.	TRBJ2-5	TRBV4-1	TGCGCCAGCAGCCAAGATTCCGCGGGCGAAGAGACCCAGTACTTC	CASSQDSAGEETQYF
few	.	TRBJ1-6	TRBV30	TGTGCCTGGAGTGAAGGACAGCTGAGCTCCTATAATTCACCCCTCCACTTT	CAWSEGQLSSYNSPLHF
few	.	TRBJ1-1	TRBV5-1	TGCGCCAGCAGCTTCAGGGTTGAGAACACTGAAGCTTTCTTT	CASSFRVENTEAFF
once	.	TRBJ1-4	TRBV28	TGTGCCAGCAGTTTCGTGCAGGGCAGGGGAAATGAAAAACTGTTTTTT	CASSFVQGRGNEKLFF
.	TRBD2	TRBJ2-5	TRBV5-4	TGTGCCAGCTCGCGGGGACTAGCGGGAGGTCTACAAGAGACCCAGTACTTC	CASSRGLAGGLQETQYF
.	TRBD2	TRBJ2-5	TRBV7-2	TGTGCCAGCACCCCCGGGGGGGCCCAAGAGACCCAGTACTTC	CASTPGGAQETQYF
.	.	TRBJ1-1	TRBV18	TGTGCCACGCAACTCATCCAGGGGAGCCTCACTGAAGCTTTCTTT	CATQLIQGSLTEAFF
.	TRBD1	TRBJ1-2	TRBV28	TGTGCCAGCAGTTTGTATACAGGGGTCTATGGCTACACCTTC	CASSLYTGVYGYTF
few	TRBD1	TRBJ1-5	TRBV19	TGTGCCAGTAGTGCCGACAGGGAGCAGCCCCAGCATTTT	CASSADREQPQHF
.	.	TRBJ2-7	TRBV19	TGTGCCAGTAGTTCCCCGACAGGGGGAGTAGCGGGAGTCGGCGAGCAGTACTTC	CASSSPTGGVAGVGEQYF
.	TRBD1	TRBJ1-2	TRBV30	TGTGCCCATCGACAGGGGGCGCGTGGCTACACCTTC	CAHRQGARGYTF
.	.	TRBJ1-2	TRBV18	TGTGCCAGCTCACCACCGACAAGGTTTCCCGGCTACACCTTC	CASSPPTRFPGYTF
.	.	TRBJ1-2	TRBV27	TGTGCCAGCAGTAAAGGCAGGGTGGAAGGCTATGGCTACACCTTC	CASSKGRVEGYGYTF
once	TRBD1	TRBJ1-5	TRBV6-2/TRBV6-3	TGTGCCAGCAGTCAGCTAGGGGGCGCCGATCAGCCCCAGCATTTT	CASSQLGGADQPQHF
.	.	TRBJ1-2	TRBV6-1	TGTGCCAGCAGTGAAGTGATGACAGCTAACTATGGCTACACCTTC	CASSEVMTANYGYTF
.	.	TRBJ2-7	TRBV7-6	TGTGCCAGCAGCTTAATAGAGGGAAGCTCCTACGAGCAGTACTTC	CASSLIEGSSYEQYF
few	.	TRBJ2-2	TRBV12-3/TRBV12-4	TGTGCCAGCAGCCTAAACACCGGGGAGCTGTTTTTT	CASSLNTGELFF
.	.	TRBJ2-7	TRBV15	TGTGCCACCAGCAGTTCCTCAGGGATTCCCTACGAGCAGTACTTC	CATSSSSGIPYEQYF
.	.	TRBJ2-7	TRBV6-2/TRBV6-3	TGTGCCAGCAGTTACAAGGGCCGGGGGACCTACGAGCAGTACTTC	CASSYKGRGTYEQYF
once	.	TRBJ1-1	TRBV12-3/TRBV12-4	TGTGCCAGCAGTTTGACAGAGAACACTGAAGCTTTCTTT	CASSLTENTEAFF
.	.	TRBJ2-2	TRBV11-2	TGTGCCAGCAGCCCCGTGACAGACTCCGGGGAGCTGTTTTTT	CASSPVTDSGELFF
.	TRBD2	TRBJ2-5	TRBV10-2	TGCGCCAGCAAACTAGCGGGAGAAGAGACCCAGTACTTC	CASKLAGEETQYF
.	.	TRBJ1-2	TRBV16	TGTGCCAGCAGCCAATCCCTTCCATCTAGTGGCTACACCTTC	CASSQSLPSSGYTF
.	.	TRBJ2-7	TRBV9	TGTGCCAGCAGCAAGGGACAACCCTCCGAGCAGTACTTC	CASSKGQPSEQYF
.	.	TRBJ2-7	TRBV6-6	TGTGCCAGCAGGTCAGGGTCCCACGAGCAGTACTTC	CASRSGSHEQYF
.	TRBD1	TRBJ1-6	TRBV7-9	TGTGCCAGCAGCGTCCGGGACAGAAATTCACCCCTCCACTTT	CASSVRDRNSPLHF
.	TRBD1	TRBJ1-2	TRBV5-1	TGCGCCAGCAGCTATGGACAGGGGGTCAATGGCTACACCTTC	CASSYGQGVNGYTF
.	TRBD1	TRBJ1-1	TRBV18	TGTGCCAGCTCACCACTCGGGACAGCGAACACTGAAGCTTTCTTT	CASSPLGTANTEAFF
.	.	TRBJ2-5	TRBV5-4	TGTGCCAGCAGCCCGGCAACAGGGGCGGGGGAGACCCAGTACTTC	CASSPATGAGETQYF
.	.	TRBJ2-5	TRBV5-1	TGCGCCAGCAGCTTGGTGGCAGAAGAGACCCAGTACTTC	CASSLVAEETQYF
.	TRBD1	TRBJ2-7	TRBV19	TGTGCCAGTAGTATGGACAGGGGCTACGAGCAGTACTTC	CASSMDRGYEQYF
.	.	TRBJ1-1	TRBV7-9	TGTGCCAGCAGCTTAGGAGGGTTAGGCACTGAAGCTTTCTTT	CASSLGGLGTEAFF
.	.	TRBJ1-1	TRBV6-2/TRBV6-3	TGTGCCAGCAGTTACTCGAGAGGGAACACTGAAGCTTTCTTT	CASSYSRGNTEAFF
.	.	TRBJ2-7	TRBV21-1	TGTGCCAGCAGCTGGACAGGGGTCGAGCAGTACTTC	CASSWTGVEQYF
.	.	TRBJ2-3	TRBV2	TGTGCCAGCAGTGAACTTCTTGAGACAGATACGCAGTATTTT	CASSELLETDTQYF